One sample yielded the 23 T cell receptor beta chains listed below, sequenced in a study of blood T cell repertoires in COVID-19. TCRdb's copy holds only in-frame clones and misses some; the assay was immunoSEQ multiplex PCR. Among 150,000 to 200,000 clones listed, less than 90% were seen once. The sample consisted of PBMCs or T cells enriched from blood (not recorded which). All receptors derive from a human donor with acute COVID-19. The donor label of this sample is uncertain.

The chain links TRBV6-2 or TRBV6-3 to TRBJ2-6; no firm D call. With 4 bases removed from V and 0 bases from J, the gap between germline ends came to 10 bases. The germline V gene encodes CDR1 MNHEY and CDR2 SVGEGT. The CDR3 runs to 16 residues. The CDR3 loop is CASSSTGDSGANVLTF. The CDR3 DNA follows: TGTGCCAGCAGTTCGACCGGAGACTCTGGGGCCAACGTCCTGACTTTC.

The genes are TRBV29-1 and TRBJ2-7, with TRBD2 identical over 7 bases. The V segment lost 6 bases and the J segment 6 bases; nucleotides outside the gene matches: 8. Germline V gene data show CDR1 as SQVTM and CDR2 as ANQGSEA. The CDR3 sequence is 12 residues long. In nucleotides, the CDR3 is TGCAGCGTCGGATCCTCGGGGGGCGAGCAGTACTTC. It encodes CSVGSSGGEQYF.

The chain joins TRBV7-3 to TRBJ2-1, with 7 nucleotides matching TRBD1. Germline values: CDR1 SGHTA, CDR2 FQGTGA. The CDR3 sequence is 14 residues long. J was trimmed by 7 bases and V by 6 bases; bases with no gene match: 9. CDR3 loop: CASSRDSLQNEQFF. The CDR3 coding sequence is TGTGCCAGCAGTCGGGACAGTCTACAGAATGAGCAGTTCTTC.

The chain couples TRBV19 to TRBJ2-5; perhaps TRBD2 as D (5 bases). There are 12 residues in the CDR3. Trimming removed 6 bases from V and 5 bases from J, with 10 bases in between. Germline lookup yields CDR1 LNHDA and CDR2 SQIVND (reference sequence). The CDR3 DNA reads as TGTGCCAGTAGCGAGGGCGGGGAGACCCAGTACTTC. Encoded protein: CASSEGGETQYF. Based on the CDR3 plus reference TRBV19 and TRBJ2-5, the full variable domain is DGGITQSPKYLFRKEGQNVTLSCEQNLNHDAMYWYRQDPGQGLRLIYYSQIVNDFQKGDIAEGYSVSREKKESFPLTVTSAQKNPTAFYLCASSEGGETQYFGPGTRLLVL.

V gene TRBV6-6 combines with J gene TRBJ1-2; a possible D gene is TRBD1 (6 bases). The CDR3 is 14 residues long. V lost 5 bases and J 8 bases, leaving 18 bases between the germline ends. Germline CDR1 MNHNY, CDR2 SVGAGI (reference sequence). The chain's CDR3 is CASSPSQGGRGYTF. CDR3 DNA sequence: TGTGCCAGCAGTCCTTCACAGGGAGGGAGGGGCTACACCTTC.

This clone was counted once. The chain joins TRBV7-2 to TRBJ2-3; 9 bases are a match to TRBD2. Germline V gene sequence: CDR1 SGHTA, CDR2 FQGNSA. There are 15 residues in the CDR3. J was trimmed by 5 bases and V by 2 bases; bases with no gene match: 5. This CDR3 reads CASSLRGGAVDTQYF. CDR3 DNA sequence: TGTGCCAGCAGCTTACGCGGGGGGGCTGTAGATACGCAGTATTTT.

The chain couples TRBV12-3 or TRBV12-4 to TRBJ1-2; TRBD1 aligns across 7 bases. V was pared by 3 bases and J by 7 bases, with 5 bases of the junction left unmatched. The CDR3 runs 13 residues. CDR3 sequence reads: CASSFPTGVGYTF. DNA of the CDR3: TGTGCCAGCAGTTTCCCCACAGGGGTTGGCTACACCTTC.

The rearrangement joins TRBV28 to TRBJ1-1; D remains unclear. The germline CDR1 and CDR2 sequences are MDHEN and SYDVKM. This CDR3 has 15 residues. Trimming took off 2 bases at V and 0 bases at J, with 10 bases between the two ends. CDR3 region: CASSLNDPVNTEAFF. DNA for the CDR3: TGTGCCAGCAGTTTAAATGATCCGGTGAACACTGAAGCTTTCTTT. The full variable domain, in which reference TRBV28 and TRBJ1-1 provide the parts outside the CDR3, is DVKVTQSSRYLVKRTGEKVFLECVQDMDHENMFWYRQDPGLGLRLIYFSYDVKMKEKGDIPEGYSVSREKKERFSLILESASTNQTSMYLCASSLNDPVNTEAFFGQGTRLTVV.

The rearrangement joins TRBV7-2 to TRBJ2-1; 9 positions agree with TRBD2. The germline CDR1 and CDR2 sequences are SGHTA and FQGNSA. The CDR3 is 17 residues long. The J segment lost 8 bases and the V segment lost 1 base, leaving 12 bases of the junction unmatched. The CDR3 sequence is CASSLEVAAGGPYEQFF. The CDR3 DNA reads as TGTGCCAGCAGCTTAGAGGTTGCGGCGGGGGGGCCCTATGAGCAGTTCTTC.

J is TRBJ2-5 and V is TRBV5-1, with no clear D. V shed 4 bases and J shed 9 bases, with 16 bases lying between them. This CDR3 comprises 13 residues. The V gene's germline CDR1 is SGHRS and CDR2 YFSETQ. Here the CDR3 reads CASSPLEERPQYF. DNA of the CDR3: TGCGCCAGCAGCCCTTTGGAAGAGAGGCCCCAGTACTTC.

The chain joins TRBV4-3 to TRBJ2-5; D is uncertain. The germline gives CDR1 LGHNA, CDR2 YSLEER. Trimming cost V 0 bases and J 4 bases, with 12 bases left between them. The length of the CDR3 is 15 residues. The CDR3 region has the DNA TGCGCCAGCAGCCAAGATTCGCGCGGTGGAGAGACCCAGTACTTC. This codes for CASSQDSRGGETQYF.

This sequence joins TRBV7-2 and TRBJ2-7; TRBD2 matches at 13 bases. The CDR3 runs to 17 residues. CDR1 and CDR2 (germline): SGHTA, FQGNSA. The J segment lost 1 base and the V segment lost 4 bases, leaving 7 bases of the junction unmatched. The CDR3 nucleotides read TGTGCCAGCAGCTCCCGTACACTAGCGGGGGGGTCCTACGAGCAGTACTTC. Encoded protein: CASSSRTLAGGSYEQYF.

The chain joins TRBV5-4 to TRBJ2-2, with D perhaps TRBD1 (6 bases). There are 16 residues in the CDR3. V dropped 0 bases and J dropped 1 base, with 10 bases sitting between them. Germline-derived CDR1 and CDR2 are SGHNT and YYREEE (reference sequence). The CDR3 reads CASSLAFRGNTGELFF. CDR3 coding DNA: TGTGCCAGCAGCTTGGCATTCAGGGGGAACACCGGGGAGCTGTTTTTT.

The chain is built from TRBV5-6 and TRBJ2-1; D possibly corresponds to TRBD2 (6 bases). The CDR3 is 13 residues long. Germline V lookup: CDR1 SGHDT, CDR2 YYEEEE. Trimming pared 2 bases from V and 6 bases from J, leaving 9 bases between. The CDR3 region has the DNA TGTGCCAGCAGCTTCGGAGGGGCCAATGAGCAGTTCTTC. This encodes CASSFGGANEQFF.

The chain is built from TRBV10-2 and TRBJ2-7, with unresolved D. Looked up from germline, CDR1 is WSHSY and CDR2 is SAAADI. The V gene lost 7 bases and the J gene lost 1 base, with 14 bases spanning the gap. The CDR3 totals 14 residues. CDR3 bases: TGCGCCAGCAAGGTGGGCCTGCTATCCTACGAGCAGTACTTC. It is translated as CASKVGLLSYEQYF.

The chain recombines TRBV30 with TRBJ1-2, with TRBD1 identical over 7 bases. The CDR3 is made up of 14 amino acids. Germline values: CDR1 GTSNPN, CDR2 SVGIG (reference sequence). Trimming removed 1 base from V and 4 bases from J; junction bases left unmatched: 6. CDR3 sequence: CAWSGQGLVYGYTF. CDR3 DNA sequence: TGTGCCTGGAGTGGACAGGGCCTCGTCTATGGCTACACCTTC.

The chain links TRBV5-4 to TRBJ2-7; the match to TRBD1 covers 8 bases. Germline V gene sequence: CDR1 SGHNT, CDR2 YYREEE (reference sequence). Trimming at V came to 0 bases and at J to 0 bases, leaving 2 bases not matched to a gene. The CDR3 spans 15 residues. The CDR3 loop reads CASSLVGQGSYEQYF. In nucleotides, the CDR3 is TGTGCCAGCAGCTTGGTTGGACAGGGCTCCTACGAGCAGTACTTC.

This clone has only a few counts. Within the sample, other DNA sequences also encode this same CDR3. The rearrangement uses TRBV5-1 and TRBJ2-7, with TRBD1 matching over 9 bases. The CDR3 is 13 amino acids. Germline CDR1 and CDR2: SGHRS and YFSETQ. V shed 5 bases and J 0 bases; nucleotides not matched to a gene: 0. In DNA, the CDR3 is TGCGCCAGCAGACAGGGGGCCTCCTACGAGCAGTACTTC. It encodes CASRQGASYEQYF.

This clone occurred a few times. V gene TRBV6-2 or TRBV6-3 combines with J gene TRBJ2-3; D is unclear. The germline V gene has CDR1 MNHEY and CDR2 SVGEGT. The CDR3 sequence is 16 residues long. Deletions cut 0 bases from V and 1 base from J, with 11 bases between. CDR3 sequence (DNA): TGTGCCAGCAGTTACTCACTGGCCACAGGCACAGATACGCAGTATTTT. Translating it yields CASSYSLATGTDTQYF.

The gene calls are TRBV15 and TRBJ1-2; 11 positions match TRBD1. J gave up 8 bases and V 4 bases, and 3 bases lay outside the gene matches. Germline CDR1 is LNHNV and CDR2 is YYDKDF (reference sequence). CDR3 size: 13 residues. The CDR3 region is CATSNGQGAGYTF. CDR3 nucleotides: TGTGCCACCAGCAACGGACAGGGGGCAGGCTACACCTTC.

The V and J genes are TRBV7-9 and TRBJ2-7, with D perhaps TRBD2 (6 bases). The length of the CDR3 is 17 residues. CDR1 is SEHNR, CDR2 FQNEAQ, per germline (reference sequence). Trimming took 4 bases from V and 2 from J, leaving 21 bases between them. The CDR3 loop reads CASSSPRRGLNPYEQYF. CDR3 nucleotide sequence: TGTGCCAGCAGCTCCCCCCGCCGGGGACTTAACCCCTACGAGCAGTACTTC.

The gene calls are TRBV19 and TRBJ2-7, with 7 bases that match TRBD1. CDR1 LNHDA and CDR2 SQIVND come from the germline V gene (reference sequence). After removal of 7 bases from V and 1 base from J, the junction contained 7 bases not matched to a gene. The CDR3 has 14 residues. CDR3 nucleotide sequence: TGTGCCAGTACCCAAACAGGGGAATCCTACGAGCAGTACTTC. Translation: CASTQTGESYEQYF. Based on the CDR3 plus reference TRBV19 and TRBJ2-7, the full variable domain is DGGITQSPKYLFRKEGQNVTLSCEQNLNHDAMYWYRQDPGQGLRLIYYSQIVNDFQKGDIAEGYSVSREKKESFPLTVTSAQKNPTAFYLCASTQTGESYEQYFGPGTRLTVT.

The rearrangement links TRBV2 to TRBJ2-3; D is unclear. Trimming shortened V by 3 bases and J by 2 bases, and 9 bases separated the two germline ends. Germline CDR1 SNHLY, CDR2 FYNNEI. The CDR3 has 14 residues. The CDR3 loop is CASSEGRLTDTQYF. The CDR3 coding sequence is TGTGCCAGCAGTGAGGGCCGCCTCACAGATACGCAGTATTTT.